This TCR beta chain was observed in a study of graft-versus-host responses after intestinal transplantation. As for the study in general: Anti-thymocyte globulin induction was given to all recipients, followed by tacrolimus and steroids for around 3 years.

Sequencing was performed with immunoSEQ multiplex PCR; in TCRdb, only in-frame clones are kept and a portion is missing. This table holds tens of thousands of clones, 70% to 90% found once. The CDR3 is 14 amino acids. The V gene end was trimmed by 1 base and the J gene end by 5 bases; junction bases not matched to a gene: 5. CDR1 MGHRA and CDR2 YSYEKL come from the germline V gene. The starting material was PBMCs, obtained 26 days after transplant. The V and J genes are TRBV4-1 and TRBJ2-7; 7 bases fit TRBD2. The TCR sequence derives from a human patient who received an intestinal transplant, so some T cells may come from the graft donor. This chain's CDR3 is CASSQVVTSNEQYV. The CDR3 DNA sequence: TGCGCCAGCAGCCAAGTAGTGACTAGCAACGAGCAGTACGTC.